This T cell receptor (beta chain) was recovered during a study of T cells in women clearing cervical HPV infection. This CDR3 contains 17 residues. Germline-derived CDR1 and CDR2 are LGHNT and FRNRAP. V lost 0 bases, J lost 0 bases, and 15 bases lay in between. Produced via immunoSEQ multiplex PCR; TCRdb's table is partial and in-frame only. The sample holds approximately 24,000 clones. As concerns this clone: The missing CDR3 end, 3 residues past where the read stops, is filled in from the germline J gene.

This clonotype was sampled from a woman aged 18 to 75 with a cervical HPV16 infection that either progressed to CIN3+ or cleared (not recorded which). This sequence joins TRBV12-5 and TRBJ2-7; D might be TRBD2 (6 bases). The sample consisted of blood buffy coat. CDR3 residues: CASGLVLKRASSYEQYF. The sequenced part of the CDR3 DNA is TGTGCTAGTGGTTTGGTACTTAAGCGGGCTAGCTCCTACGAG.